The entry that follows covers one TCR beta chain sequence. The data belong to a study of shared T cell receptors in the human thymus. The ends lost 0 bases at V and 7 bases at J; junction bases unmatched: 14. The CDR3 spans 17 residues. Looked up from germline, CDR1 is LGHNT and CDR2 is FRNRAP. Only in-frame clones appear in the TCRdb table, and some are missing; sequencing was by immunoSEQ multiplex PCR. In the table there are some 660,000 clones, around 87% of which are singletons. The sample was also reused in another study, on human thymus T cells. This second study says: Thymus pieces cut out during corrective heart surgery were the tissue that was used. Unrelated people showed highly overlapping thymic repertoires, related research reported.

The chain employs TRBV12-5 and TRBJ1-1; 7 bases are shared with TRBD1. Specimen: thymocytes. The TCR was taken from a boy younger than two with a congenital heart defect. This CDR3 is CASGLVLEAKGASEAFF. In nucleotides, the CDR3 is TGTGCTAGTGGTTTGGTACTGGAGGCTAAGGGGGCAAGTGAAGCTTTCTTT. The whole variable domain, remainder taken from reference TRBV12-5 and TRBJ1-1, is DARVTQTPRHKVTEMGQEVTMRCQPILGHNTVFWYRQTMMQGLELLAYFRNRAPLDDSGMPKDRFSAEMPDATLATLKIQPSEPRDSAVYFCASGLVLEAKGASEAFFGQGTRLTVV.